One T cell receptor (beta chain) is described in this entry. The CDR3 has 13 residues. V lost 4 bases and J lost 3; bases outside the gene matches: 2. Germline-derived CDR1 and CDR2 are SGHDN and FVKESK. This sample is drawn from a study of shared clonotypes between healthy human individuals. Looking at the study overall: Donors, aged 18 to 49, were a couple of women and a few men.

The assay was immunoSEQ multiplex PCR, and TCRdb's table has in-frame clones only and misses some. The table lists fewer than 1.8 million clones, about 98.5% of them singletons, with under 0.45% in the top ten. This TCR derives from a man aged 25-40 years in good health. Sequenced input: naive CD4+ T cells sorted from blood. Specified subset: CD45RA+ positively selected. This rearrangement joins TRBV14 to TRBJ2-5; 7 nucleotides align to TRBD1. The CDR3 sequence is CASSLGTEETQYF. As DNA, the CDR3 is TGTGCCAGCAGCCTCGGGACAGAAGAGACCCAGTACTTC.